This T cell receptor (beta chain) was recovered during a study of T cell responses to AZD1222 COVID-19 vaccine. Sequencing used immunoSEQ multiplex PCR; TCRdb keeps in-frame clones, though not all of them. The sample comprises 150,000 or so clones, about 90% of which are singletons, and 1% to 1.5% rests with the top ten. The sequencing here drew on peripheral blood, taken 28 days after the second AZD1222 dose. This receptor was identified in an adult who received the AZD1222 COVID-19 vaccine.

CDR3 DNA sequence: TGTGCCAGTAGTCCCCAGACAGGAACCCGCTATGGCTACACCTTC. It codes for CASSPQTGTRYGYTF. The genes are TRBV19 and TRBJ1-2; D may be TRBD1 (6 bases). Germline CDR1 and CDR2: LNHDA and SQIVND (reference sequence). Trimming shortened V by 5 bases and J by 4 bases, and 17 bases separated the two germline ends. CDR3 size: 15 residues.